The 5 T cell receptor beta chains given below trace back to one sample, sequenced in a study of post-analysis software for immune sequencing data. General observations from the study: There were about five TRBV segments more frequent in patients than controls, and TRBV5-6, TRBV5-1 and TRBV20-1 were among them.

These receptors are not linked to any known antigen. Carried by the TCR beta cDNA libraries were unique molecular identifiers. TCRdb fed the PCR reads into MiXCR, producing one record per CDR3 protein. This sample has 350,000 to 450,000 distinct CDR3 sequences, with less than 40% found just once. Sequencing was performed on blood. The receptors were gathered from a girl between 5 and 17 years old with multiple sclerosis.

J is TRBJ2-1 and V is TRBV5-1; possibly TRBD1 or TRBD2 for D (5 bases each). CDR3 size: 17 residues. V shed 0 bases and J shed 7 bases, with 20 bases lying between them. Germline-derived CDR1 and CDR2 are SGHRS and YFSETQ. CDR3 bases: TGCGCCAGCAGCTTGGCCCGAGGGGTGGTGCGCCTAAATGAGCAGTTCTTC. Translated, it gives CASSLARGVVRLNEQFF. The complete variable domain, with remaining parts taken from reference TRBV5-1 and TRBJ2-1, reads KAGVTQTPRYLIKTRGQQVTLSCSPISGHRSVSWYQQTPGQGLQFLFEYFSETQRNKGNFPGRFSGRQFSNSRSEMNVSTLELGDSALYLCASSLARGVVRLNEQFFGPGTRLTVL.

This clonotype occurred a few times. The DNA for the CDR3 is TGTGCCAGCAGTCTAGGGCGCGGGGCTAATGAAAAACTGTTTTTT. Amino acid sequence: CASSLGRGANEKLFF. J is TRBJ1-4 and V is TRBV6-6, with D hard to call. Between the trimmed V and J ends, which lost 5 bases and 3 bases, there was a span of 13 bases. This CDR3 spans 15 amino acids. CDR1 MNHNY and CDR2 SVGAGI come from the germline V gene (reference sequence).

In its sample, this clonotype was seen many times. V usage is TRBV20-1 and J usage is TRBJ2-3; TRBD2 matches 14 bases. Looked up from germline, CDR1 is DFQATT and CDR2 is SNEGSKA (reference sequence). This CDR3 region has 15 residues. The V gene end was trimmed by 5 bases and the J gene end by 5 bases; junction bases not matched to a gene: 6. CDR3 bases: TGCAGTGCTCCCCCGGGACTAGCGGGGGAAGATACGCAGTATTTT. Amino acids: CSAPPGLAGEDTQYF.

The CDR3 loop is CASSSNPRADNSPLHF. The CDR3 DNA reads TGCGCCAGCAGCTCCAACCCCCGGGCCGATAATTCACCCCTCCACTTT. This sequence joins TRBV5-1 and TRBJ1-6, with unresolved D. V gave up 3 bases and J gave up 5 bases, with 15 bases separating them. Germline V gene lookup returns CDR1 SGHRS and CDR2 YFSETQ. This CDR3 has 16 amino acids.

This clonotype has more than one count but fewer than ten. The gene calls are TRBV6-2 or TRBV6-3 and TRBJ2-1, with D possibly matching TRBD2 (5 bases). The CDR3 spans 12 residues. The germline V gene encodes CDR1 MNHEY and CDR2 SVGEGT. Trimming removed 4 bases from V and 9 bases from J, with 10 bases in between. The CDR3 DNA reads TGTGCCAGCAGTTTAACTAGGTCTGAGCAGTTCTTC. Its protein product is CASSLTRSEQFF.